These T cell receptor beta chains were read from a single sample in a study of human T cells and chemical hapten exposure. A single record per CDR3 protein comes from TCRdb applying MiXCR to the RACE reads. Here the sample spans roughly 250,000 distinct CDR3 sequences, about 9.4% being singletons. Source: whole blood, taken in connection with sensitization to the hapten diphenylcyclopropenone (DPC). These receptors were obtained from a woman aged 40 to 50 with alopecia areata. Some clones in this sample may be carry-over from other donors' samples. Both conserved end residues are part of each CDR3. The D gene is left open where the match is weak. Clone size is stated in some rows and not others, as once, few, many or a class when expanded.

-	-	TRBJ1-5	TRBV12-5	CASGPDQPQHF	TGTGCTAGTGGTCCCGATCAGCCCCAGCATTTT
TRBD2	-	TRBJ2-1	TRBV28	CASSGLAGMGDNEQFF	TGTGCCAGCAGTGGACTAGCGGGAATGGGGGACAATGAGCAGTTCTTC
-	-	TRBJ1-2	TRBV12-3/TRBV12-4	CASSLMQGREGYTF	TGTGCCAGCAGTTTAATGCAGGGGCGGGAGGGCTACACCTTC
-	many	TRBJ1-1	TRBV29-1	CSVETQGSTEAFF	TGCAGCGTTGAAACGCAGGGTTCCACTGAAGCTTTCTTT
-	few	TRBJ2-2	TRBV5-1	CASSSGTQTGELFF	TGCGCCAGCAGCTCCGGGACTCAGACCGGGGAGCTGTTTTTT
TRBD2	-	TRBJ2-3	TRBV10-3	CAISEIAGRVETQYF	TGTGCCATCAGTGAAATAGCGGGGAGAGTAGAGACGCAGTATTTT
-	-	TRBJ2-3	TRBV6-5	CASSYRRGTDTQYF	TGTGCCAGCAGTTACCGGAGGGGCACAGATACGCAGTATTTT
TRBD1	few	TRBJ2-7	TRBV4-3	CASSQAGTDTYEQYF	TGCGCCAGCAGCCAAGCCGGGACAGACACCTACGAGCAGTACTTC
-	few	TRBJ2-1	TRBV6-5	CASSYSLAYLTRYNEQFF	TGTGCCAGCAGTTACTCGCTGGCGTACCTGACCCGGTACAATGAGCAGTTCTTC
-	-	TRBJ1-1	TRBV12-3/TRBV12-4	CASSLEGVRAFF	TGTGCCAGCAGCCTAGAGGGGGTTAGGGCTTTCTTT
-	few	TRBJ2-1	TRBV12-5	CAPEAEDRRRAYNEQFF	TGTGCTCCTGAGGCGGAAGACCGCCGCAGGGCCTACAATGAGCAGTTCTTC
-	-	TRBJ2-7	TRBV4-1	CASSQTTPSYEQYF	TGCGCCAGCAGCCAAACAACTCCCTCCTACGAGCAGTACTTC
-	-	TRBJ2-1	TRBV2	CASSIYDRTYNEQFF	TGTGCCAGCAGCATTTACGACAGGACCTACAATGAGCAGTTCTTC
-	-	TRBJ2-5	TRBV20-1	CSATNREGRETQYF	TGCAGTGCTACGAACCGCGAGGGCAGAGAGACCCAGTACTTC
TRBD1	-	TRBJ2-2	TRBV19	CASSSPGQVTGELFF	TGTGCCAGTAGTTCCCCGGGACAGGTTACCGGGGAGCTGTTTTTT
-	few	TRBJ2-3	TRBV28	CASRASSTDTQYF	TGTGCCAGCAGGGCGAGTAGCACAGATACGCAGTATTTT
-	-	TRBJ2-7	TRBV28	CASRSYDSYEQYF	TGTGCCAGCAGATCCTACGACAGCTACGAGCAGTACTTC
-	few	TRBJ2-1	TRBV5-6	CASSLKNSYNEQFF	TGTGCCAGCAGCTTAAAGAACTCCTACAATGAGCAGTTCTTC
-	few	TRBJ2-7	TRBV10-3	CAISPTTGSYEQYF	TGTGCCATCTCCCCGACGACTGGAAGCTACGAGCAGTACTTC
-	few	TRBJ2-5	TRBV2	CATHPGRLQETQYF	TGTGCCACCCACCCGGGCAGGCTACAAGAGACCCAGTACTTC
-	few	TRBJ2-1	TRBV6-2/TRBV6-3	CASSLQRQGYEQFF	TGTGCCAGCAGCCTTCAACGGCAGGGGTATGAGCAGTTCTTC
-	few	TRBJ1-2	TRBV6-5	CASSQGSIYGYTF	TGTGCCAGCAGTCAGGGCTCCATCTATGGCTACACCTTC
TRBD1	-	TRBJ1-6	TRBV5-4	CASSSPGQAGSPLHF	TGTGCCAGCAGCAGTCCGGGACAGGCGGGGTCACCCCTCCACTTT
-	-	TRBJ1-1	TRBV28	CASSGQGSRNTEAFF	TGTGCCAGCAGTGGTCAGGGGTCTAGGAACACTGAAGCTTTCTTT
-	few	TRBJ2-6	TRBV29-1	CSVRLPTSGANVLTF	TGCAGCGTTAGACTACCCACCTCTGGGGCCAACGTCCTGACTTTC
-	-	TRBJ2-3	TRBV12-3/TRBV12-4	CASSMALPTDTQYF	TGTGCCAGCAGCATGGCTCTTCCCACAGATACGCAGTATTTT
-	few	TRBJ2-7	TRBV3-1	CASSPPGSTGEQYF	TGTGCCAGCAGCCCCCCGGGTAGCACGGGGGAGCAGTACTTC
-	-	TRBJ2-1	TRBV27	CASSLQGYNEQFF	TGTGCCAGCAGTTTACAAGGGTACAATGAGCAGTTCTTC
-	-	TRBJ2-3	TRBV6-6	CASTDGAVIRSDTQYF	TGTGCCAGCACCGACGGGGCAGTCATCCGTTCAGATACGCAGTATTTT
-	many	TRBJ2-3	TRBV27	CATQMSTDTQYF	TGTGCCACACAGATGAGCACAGATACGCAGTATTTT
TRBD1	few	TRBJ1-6	TRBV7-2	CASSPYTGRTGRGHNSPLHF	TGTGCCAGCAGCCCCTATACGGGGCGGACAGGACGAGGACATAATTCACCCCTCCACTTT
TRBD1	few	TRBJ1-1	TRBV12-3/TRBV12-4	CASSGQGLSTEAFF	TGTGCCAGCAGTGGACAGGGTTTGAGCACTGAAGCTTTCTTT
TRBD2	few	TRBJ2-4	TRBV10-3	CAISQGTSGSGRLAKNIQYF	TGTGCCATCAGTCAAGGGACTAGCGGGAGTGGACGGCTGGCCAAAAACATTCAGTACTTC
TRBD1	-	TRBJ2-4	TRBV6-5	CASTGQEVAKNIQYF	TGTGCCAGCACCGGACAGGAGGTAGCCAAAAACATTCAGTACTTC
-	-	TRBJ2-7	TRBV2	CASSRVYEQYF	TGTGCCAGCAGCCGGGTTTACGAGCAGTACTTC
TRBD1	-	TRBJ1-5	TRBV6-2/TRBV6-3	CASRTGVGPQHF	TGTGCCAGCAGGACAGGGGTTGGGCCCCAGCATTTT
-	-	TRBJ2-5	TRBV6-2/TRBV6-3	CASSYSIENRDLQGETQYF	TGTGCCAGCAGTTACTCGATAGAGAACCGGGACTTACAAGGAGAGACCCAGTACTTC
TRBD2	-	TRBJ2-1	TRBV14	CASRTSGSLNEQFF	TGTGCCAGCAGGACTAGCGGGAGTCTCAATGAGCAGTTCTTC
TRBD1	-	TRBJ2-1	TRBV25-1	CASRRGDRGPFEQFF	TGTGCCAGCAGGAGAGGGGACAGGGGGCCCTTTGAGCAGTTCTTC
TRBD2	few	TRBJ2-7	TRBV20-1	CSAEGTIWQQYF	TGCAGTGCAGAGGGGACTATCTGGCAGCAGTACTTC
-	-	TRBJ2-7	TRBV28	CASSLVGVSEQYF	TGTGCCAGCAGTTTAGTGGGCGTCAGCGAGCAGTACTTC
-	many	TRBJ1-1	TRBV12-3/TRBV12-4	CASNGQSEAFF	TGTGCCAGCAACGGACAGTCTGAAGCTTTCTTT
TRBD1	-	TRBJ1-4	TRBV15	CATSKTGQLNEKLFF	TGTGCCACCAGCAAAACGGGACAGCTCAATGAAAAACTGTTTTTT
TRBD2	-	TRBJ2-5	TRBV7-9	CASSSSSGEETQYF	TGTGCCAGCAGCTCCTCTAGCGGAGAAGAGACCCAGTACTTC